What follows are 30 T cell receptor beta chains derived from one specimen sequenced in a study of somatic mutations in cytotoxic T cells in rheumatoid arthritis. Produced via immunoSEQ multiplex PCR; TCRdb's table is partial and in-frame only. The top ten hold roughly 4.9% of the sample, which has about 26,000 clones, around 80% seen once. Input material: CD8+ T cells sorted from blood. The receptors come from a man aged 50 to 59 in good health.

The rearrangement joins TRBV12-5 to TRBJ2-1; 12 bases agree with TRBD1. Germline values: CDR1 LGHNT, CDR2 FRNRAP. The V gene end was trimmed by 2 bases and the J gene end by 7 bases; junction bases not matched to a gene: 9. The CDR3 spans 17 residues. The CDR3 reads CASGLNSGTGGRNEQFF. DNA for the CDR3: TGTGCTAGTGGTTTGAACTCCGGGACAGGGGGCAGAAATGAGCAGTTCTTC. Together with reference TRBV12-5 and TRBJ2-1, the CDR3 gives the full variable domain: DARVTQTPRHKVTEMGQEVTMRCQPILGHNTVFWYRQTMMQGLELLAYFRNRAPLDDSGMPKDRFSAEMPDATLATLKIQPSEPRDSAVYFCASGLNSGTGGRNEQFFGPGTRLTVL.

This chain uses TRBV27 with TRBJ1-2; D possibly corresponds to TRBD1 (5 bases). Trimming cost V 0 bases and J 5 bases, with 10 bases left between them. This CDR3 contains 14 residues. The germline gives CDR1 MNHEY, CDR2 SMNVEV (reference sequence). CDR3: CASSLSAGGYGYTF. Here the CDR3 DNA reads TGTGCCAGCAGTTTATCGGCCGGGGGATATGGCTACACCTTC.

The chain uses TRBV7-9 and TRBJ2-1, with 11 nucleotides matching TRBD2. This CDR3 comprises 18 residues. Germline V gene data show CDR1 as SEHNR and CDR2 as FQNEAQ (reference sequence). V was clipped by 4 bases and J by 1 base; unmatched bases: 9. The CDR3 loop is CASSSPTSGSRSYNEQFF. CDR3 in DNA: TGTGCCAGCAGCTCCCCCACTAGCGGGAGTAGGTCCTACAATGAGCAGTTCTTC.

This clone was seen a few times. The rearrangement uses TRBV27 and TRBJ2-7, with 9 bases aligning to TRBD2. The J segment lost 2 bases and the V segment lost 6 bases, leaving 8 bases of the junction unmatched. This CDR3 comprises 15 residues. CDR1 is MNHEY, CDR2 SMNVEV, per germline (reference sequence). DNA of the CDR3: TGTGCCAGCAGGCCACGGACTAGCGCGACCTACGAGCAGTACTTC. Translated, it gives CASRPRTSATYEQYF.

This chain connects TRBV9 to TRBJ2-5; perhaps TRBD1 as D (5 bases). The CDR3 loop spans 15 amino acids. Germline V gene sequence: CDR1 SGDLS, CDR2 YYNGEE. Trimming cost V 2 bases and J 5 bases, with 16 bases left between them. CDR3 sequence (DNA): TGTGCCAGCAGCGTTTGGGGCACAGTGACTGAGACCCAGTACTTC. It specifies CASSVWGTVTETQYF.

CDR3 in amino acids: CASSHIDKDYEQYF. The CDR3 coding sequence is TGCGCCAGCAGCCACATCGACAAGGACTACGAGCAGTACTTC. The chain has TRBV4-1 and TRBJ2-7; D not certain. The V end was cut by 3 bases, the J end by 3 bases, with 12 bases between. The length of the CDR3 is 14 residues. From germline, CDR1 is MGHRA and CDR2 YSYEKL.

This clone was counted a few times. This chain joins TRBV27 and TRBJ1-2; 9 bases are a match to TRBD1. Per germline, CDR1 MNHEY and CDR2 SMNVEV (reference sequence). The CDR3 totals 15 residues. Unmatched junction bases numbered 3, after V lost 0 bases and J lost 4 bases. The CDR3 coding sequence is TGTGCCAGCAGTTTATCCGGGACAGGGACCTATGGCTACACCTTC. Encoded protein: CASSLSGTGTYGYTF.

The chain recombines TRBV29-1 with TRBJ2-1, with D unclear. The CDR3 runs 12 residues. Trimming cost V 6 bases and J 7 bases, with 13 bases left between them. The germline V gene encodes CDR1 SQVTM and CDR2 ANQGSEA. The CDR3 is CSVGWGRNEQFF. CDR3 DNA sequence: TGCAGCGTGGGATGGGGTAGGAATGAGCAGTTCTTC.

The gene calls are TRBV9 and TRBJ2-7; D may be TRBD2 (5 bases). This CDR3 region has 14 residues. Trimming removed 5 bases at V and 2 bases at J, with 14 bases between. Looked up from germline, CDR1 is SGDLS and CDR2 is YYNGEE. The CDR3 is CASSGGSGAYEQYF. The CDR3 DNA reads as TGTGCCAGCAGTGGTGGGAGCGGCGCCTACGAGCAGTACTTC.

V gene TRBV6-1 combines with J gene TRBJ2-3; D is perhaps TRBD1 (5 bases). The CDR3 runs 15 residues. Trimming pared 1 base from V and 3 bases from J, leaving 11 bases between. Germline-derived CDR1 and CDR2 are MNHNS and SASEGT. The chain's CDR3 is CASSEEGRATDTQYF. The DNA for the CDR3 is TGTGCCAGCAGTGAAGAAGGCAGGGCTACAGATACGCAGTATTTT.

The gene calls are TRBV4-2 and TRBJ2-5; D not resolved. This CDR3 comprises 13 residues. The V gene's germline CDR1 is LGHNA and CDR2 YNFKEQ. The V end lost 1 base, the J end lost 4 bases, and 7 bases lay between the germline ends. The CDR3, as DNA: TGTGCCAGCAGCCAAGGAGTAGGAGAGACCCAGTACTTC. It yields the protein CASSQGVGETQYF.

The rearrangement uses TRBV27 and TRBJ2-7, with unresolved D. Trimming pared 3 bases from V and 5 bases from J, leaving 20 bases between. The germline CDR1 and CDR2 sequences are MNHEY and SMNVEV (reference sequence). The CDR3 spans 16 residues. The CDR3 bases are TGTGCCAGCAGTTTTAGGCCCGGCCCCGCATATGACGAGCAGTACTTC. This codes for CASSFRPGPAYDEQYF.

This clone occurred a few times. The genes are TRBV4-1 and TRBJ1-4; D remains ambiguous. There are 12 residues in the CDR3. V shed 0 bases and J shed 8 bases, with 4 bases lying between them. Germline lookup yields CDR1 MGHRA and CDR2 YSYEKL. The CDR3: CASSQEGEKLFF. The CDR3 nucleotides read TGCGCCAGCAGCCAAGAGGGGGAAAAACTGTTTTTT.

V is TRBV27 and J is TRBJ2-2; TRBD1 is a possible D gene (5 bases). Trimming cost V 0 bases and J 9 bases, with 8 bases left between them. CDR1 is MNHEY, CDR2 SMNVEV, per germline (reference sequence). The CDR3 contains 13 residues. CDR3 residues: CASSLSAGRELFF. As DNA, the CDR3 is TGTGCCAGCAGTTTATCGGCAGGGAGGGAGCTGTTTTTT.

The chain has TRBV9 and TRBJ1-1; D not certain. Germline values: CDR1 SGDLS, CDR2 YYNGEE. This CDR3 has 19 amino acids. V dropped 0 bases and J dropped 4 bases, with 25 bases sitting between them. The CDR3 protein is CASSVGARGTGPMGTEAFF. The CDR3, as DNA: TGTGCCAGCAGCGTAGGGGCTCGGGGAACCGGACCCATGGGCACTGAAGCTTTCTTT.

V usage is TRBV19 and J usage is TRBJ2-1; 11 nucleotides match TRBD2. Germline assignment: CDR1 LNHDA and CDR2 SQIVND (reference sequence). The CDR3 loop spans 17 amino acids. V shed 3 bases and J 2 bases; nucleotides not matched to a gene: 6. CDR3 region: CASSIRIAGGPYNEQFF. The DNA for the CDR3 is TGTGCCAGTAGTATTAGGATAGCGGGAGGGCCCTACAATGAGCAGTTCTTC.

The V and J genes are TRBV7-9 and TRBJ2-1; TRBD2 is a possible D gene (6 bases). Trimming pared 6 bases from V and 15 bases from J, leaving 18 bases between. The germline V gene encodes CDR1 SEHNR and CDR2 FQNEAQ (reference sequence). This CDR3 has 12 residues. The CDR3 spells CASRGREVLLFF. The CDR3 DNA follows: TGTGCCAGCAGAGGCAGGGAGGTTCTTCTGTTCTTC.

V and J are TRBV9 and TRBJ1-3; D call uncertain. The CDR3 consists of 10 residues. Between the trimmed V and J ends, which lost 3 bases and 8 bases, there was a span of 3 bases. Germline V CDR1 and CDR2: SGDLS, YYNGEE. CDR3 region: CASSGDTIYF. The CDR3 nucleotides read TGTGCCAGCAGCGGTGACACCATATATTTT.

V is TRBV6-6 and J is TRBJ2-7, with 8 bases aligning to TRBD1. Germline CDR1 is MNHNY and CDR2 is SVGAGI (reference sequence). CDR3 length: 14 residues. Trimming cost V 6 bases and J 2 bases; bases outside gene matches: 6. This chain's CDR3 is CASRGQDLPYEQYF. DNA for the CDR3: TGTGCCAGCAGGGGACAGGACCTACCCTACGAGCAGTACTTC.

This clone was seen only a few times. The rearrangement links TRBV10-3 to TRBJ2-7; D might be TRBD1 (6 bases). This CDR3 spans 14 amino acids. The V end was cut by 6 bases, the J end by 2 bases, with 14 bases between. From germline, CDR1 is ENHRY and CDR2 SYGVKD. The CDR3 is CAIRGDRDTYEQYF. The CDR3 DNA is TGTGCCATCAGGGGCGACCGGGACACCTACGAGCAGTACTTC.

This clone turned up a few times. In DNA, the CDR3 is TGTGCCAGCAGTTCTTCCGCCACTGAAGCTTTCTTT. Its translation is CASSSSATEAFF. J is TRBJ1-1 and V is TRBV27, with no clear D. Germline V gives CDR1 MNHEY, CDR2 SMNVEV (reference sequence). This CDR3 has 12 amino acids. Trimming took 4 bases from V and 4 from J, leaving 7 bases between them.

The chain has TRBV4-1 and TRBJ2-7; tentatively, D is TRBD1 (6 bases). This CDR3 spans 15 amino acids. The germline V gene encodes CDR1 MGHRA and CDR2 YSYEKL. The V gene lost 0 bases and the J gene lost 4 bases, with 13 bases spanning the gap. The chain's CDR3 is CASSQDRGRQYEQYF. The CDR3 bases are TGCGCCAGCAGCCAAGACAGGGGACGACAGTACGAGCAGTACTTC.

This chain connects TRBV4-1 to TRBJ2-7, with 15 bases matching TRBD2. The CDR3 sequence is 18 residues long. Germline CDR1 reads MGHRA; CDR2 reads YSYEKL. The V segment lost 3 bases and the J segment 0 bases; nucleotides outside the gene matches: 6. The CDR3 DNA reads as TGCGCCAGCAGCCAGTGGACTAGCGGGAGGGATTTCTCCTACGAGCAGTACTTC. As protein: CASSQWTSGRDFSYEQYF.

This CDR3 reads CSVRTGVYEQYF. The CDR3 DNA reads as TGCAGCGTTAGGACAGGGGTGTACGAGCAGTACTTC. The chain recombines TRBV29-1 with TRBJ2-7; 9 bases map to TRBD1. V lost 5 bases and J lost 4; bases outside the gene matches: 3. The CDR3 extends over 12 amino acids. Germline CDR1 reads SQVTM; CDR2 reads ANQGSEA.

CDR3 sequence reads: CSVEKRGGQETQYF. CDR3 sequence (DNA): TGCAGCGTTGAAAAACGAGGCGGACAAGAGACCCAGTACTTC. This chain connects TRBV29-1 to TRBJ2-5; D not certain. CDR3 size: 14 residues. The germline CDR1 and CDR2 sequences are SQVTM and ANQGSEA. Trimming took 2 bases from V and 2 from J, leaving 12 bases between them. Variable domain in full (rest from reference TRBV29-1 and TRBJ2-5): SAVISQKPSRDICQRGTSLTIQCQVDSQVTMMFWYRQQPGQSLTLIATANQGSEATYESGFVIDKFPISRPNLTFSTLTVSNMSPEDSSIYLCSVEKRGGQETQYFGPGTRLLVL.

This chain connects TRBV6-1 to TRBJ2-7; 10 bases agree with TRBD2. Germline CDR1 MNHNS, CDR2 SASEGT. The CDR3 is 15 amino acids. The ends lost 1 base at V and 0 bases at J; junction bases unmatched: 0. The chain's CDR3 is CASSEGLAGSYEQYF. The DNA for the CDR3 is TGTGCCAGCAGTGAAGGACTAGCGGGCTCCTACGAGCAGTACTTC.

The chain employs TRBV7-9 and TRBJ1-1; no clear D. The CDR3 sequence is 16 residues long. CDR1 and CDR2 from the germline V gene are SEHNR and FQNEAQ (reference sequence). The germline V and J ends were trimmed by 2 bases and 3 bases, with 16 bases remaining between them. CDR3 amino acids: CASSLTLGLDDTEAFF. The CDR3 DNA is TGTGCCAGCAGCTTAACGCTTGGCTTGGATGACACTGAAGCTTTCTTT.

A single count supports this clone. The chain joins TRBV7-9 to TRBJ2-5; 8 bases align to TRBD2. J was trimmed by 2 bases and V by 6 bases; bases with no gene match: 5. Germline V gene lookup returns CDR1 SEHNR and CDR2 FQNEAQ (reference sequence). The CDR3 totals 14 residues. CDR3 in DNA: TGTGCCAGCAGTACTAGCGGTTCTCAAGAGACCCAGTACTTC. Translated, it gives CASSTSGSQETQYF.

J is TRBJ1-1 and V is TRBV29-1; D might be TRBD1 (5 bases). Germline assignment: CDR1 SQVTM and CDR2 ANQGSEA. Trimming pared 4 bases from V and 1 base from J, leaving 10 bases between. This CDR3 comprises 13 residues. The CDR3: CSVAGGTNTEAFF. The CDR3 DNA reads TGCAGCGTTGCTGGGGGAACGAACACTGAAGCTTTCTTT.

A few counts support this clone. The chain couples TRBV11-3 to TRBJ1-1; TRBD1 matches at 7 bases. Trimming at V came to 3 bases and at J to 5 bases, leaving 6 bases not matched to a gene. The CDR3 contains 14 residues. Germline values: CDR1 SGHNT, CDR2 YENEEA. The CDR3 region is CASSLTQGWTEAFF. The DNA of the CDR3 is TGTGCCAGCAGCTTGACACAGGGGTGGACTGAAGCTTTCTTT.